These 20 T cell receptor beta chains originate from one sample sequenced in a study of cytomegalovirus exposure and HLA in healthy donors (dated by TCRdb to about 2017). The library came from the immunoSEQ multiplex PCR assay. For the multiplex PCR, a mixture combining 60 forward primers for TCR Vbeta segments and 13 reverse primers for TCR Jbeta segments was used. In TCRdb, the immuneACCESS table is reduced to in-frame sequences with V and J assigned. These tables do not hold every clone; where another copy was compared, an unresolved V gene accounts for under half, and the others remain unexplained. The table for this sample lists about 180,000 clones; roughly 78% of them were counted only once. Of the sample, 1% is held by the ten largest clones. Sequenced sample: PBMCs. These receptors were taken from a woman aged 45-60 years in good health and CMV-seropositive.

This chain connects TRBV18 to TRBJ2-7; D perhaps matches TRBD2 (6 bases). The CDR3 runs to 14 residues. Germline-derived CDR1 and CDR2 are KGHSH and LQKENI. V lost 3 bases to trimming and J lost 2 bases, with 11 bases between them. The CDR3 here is CASSPRDGPYEQYF. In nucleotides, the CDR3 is TGTGCCAGCTCACCGCGGGACGGTCCCTACGAGCAGTACTTC.

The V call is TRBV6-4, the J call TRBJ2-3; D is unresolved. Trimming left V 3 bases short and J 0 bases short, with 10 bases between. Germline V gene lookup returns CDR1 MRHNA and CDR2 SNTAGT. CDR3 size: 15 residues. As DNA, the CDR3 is TGTGCCAGCAGTGAAAATAGTCGTAGCACAGATACGCAGTATTTT. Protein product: CASSENSRSTDTQYF.

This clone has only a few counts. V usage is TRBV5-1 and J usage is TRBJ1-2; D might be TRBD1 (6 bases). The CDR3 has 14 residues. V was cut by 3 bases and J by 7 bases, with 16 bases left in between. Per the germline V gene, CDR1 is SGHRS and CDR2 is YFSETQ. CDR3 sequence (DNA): TGCGCCAGCAGCTCCTCAACAGGGTGGGGTGGCTACACCTTC. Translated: CASSSSTGWGGYTF. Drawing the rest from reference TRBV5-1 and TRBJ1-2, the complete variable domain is KAGVTQTPRYLIKTRGQQVTLSCSPISGHRSVSWYQQTPGQGLQFLFEYFSETQRNKGNFPGRFSGRQFSNSRSEMNVSTLELGDSALYLCASSSSTGWGGYTFGSGTRLTVV.

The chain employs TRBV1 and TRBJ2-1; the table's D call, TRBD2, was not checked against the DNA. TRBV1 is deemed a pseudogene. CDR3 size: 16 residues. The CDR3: CTSSHSSVLSYNEQFF. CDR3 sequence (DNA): TGCACCAGCAGCCATTCTAGCGTCCTCTCCTACAATGAGCAGTTCTTC.

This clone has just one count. The CDR3 loop is CASSLGQGGVQTQYF. In DNA form, the CDR3 reads TGCGCCAGCAGCCTAGGACAGGGGGGGGTCCAGACCCAGTACTTC. J is TRBJ2-5 and V is TRBV5-1; 10 bases line up with TRBD1. CDR1 and CDR2 (germline): SGHRS, YFSETQ. Trimming took 4 bases from V and 6 from J; bases not matched to a gene: 9. This CDR3 is built from 15 residues.

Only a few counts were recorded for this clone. CDR3 protein: CASSLVTGAIEQFF. CDR3 nucleotides: TGTGCCAGCAGCTTAGTGACGGGAGCGATTGAGCAGTTCTTC. The rearrangement joins TRBV7-6 to TRBJ2-1; D might be TRBD2 (6 bases). V lost 1 base and J lost 9, with 13 bases in between. Per the germline V gene, CDR1 is SGHVS and CDR2 is FNYEAQ. This CDR3 region has 14 residues.

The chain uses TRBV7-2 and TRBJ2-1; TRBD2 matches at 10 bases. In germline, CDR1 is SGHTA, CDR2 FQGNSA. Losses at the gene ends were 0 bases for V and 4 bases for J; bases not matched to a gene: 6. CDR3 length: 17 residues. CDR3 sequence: CASSLAEREGWYNEQFF. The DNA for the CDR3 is TGTGCCAGCAGCTTAGCAGAGCGGGAGGGCTGGTACAATGAGCAGTTCTTC. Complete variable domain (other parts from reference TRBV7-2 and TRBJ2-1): GAGVSQSPSNKVTEKGKDVELRCDPISGHTALYWYRQSLGQGLEFLIYFQGNSAPDKSGLPSDRFSAERTGGSVSTLTIQRTQQEDSAVYLCASSLAEREGWYNEQFFGPGTRLTVL.

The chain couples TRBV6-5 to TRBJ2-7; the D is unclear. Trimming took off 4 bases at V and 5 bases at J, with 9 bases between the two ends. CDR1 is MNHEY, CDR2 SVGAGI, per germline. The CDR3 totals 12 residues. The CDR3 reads CASSSPWHEQYF. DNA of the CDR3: TGTGCCAGCAGTTCCCCCTGGCACGAGCAGTACTTC.

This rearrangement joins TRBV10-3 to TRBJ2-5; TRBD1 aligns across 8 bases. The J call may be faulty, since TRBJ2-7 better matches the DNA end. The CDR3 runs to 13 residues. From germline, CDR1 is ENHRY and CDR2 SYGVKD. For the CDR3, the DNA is TGTGCCATTCGCCGGGACAGGTCCTACGAGCAGTACTTC. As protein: CAIRRDRSYEQYF.

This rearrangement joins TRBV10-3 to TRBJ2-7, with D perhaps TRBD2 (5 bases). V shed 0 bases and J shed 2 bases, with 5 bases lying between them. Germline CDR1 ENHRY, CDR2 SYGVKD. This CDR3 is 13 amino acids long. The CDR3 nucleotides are TGTGCCATCAGTGAGTCGAGGGCCTACGAGCAGTACTTC. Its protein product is CAISESRAYEQYF.

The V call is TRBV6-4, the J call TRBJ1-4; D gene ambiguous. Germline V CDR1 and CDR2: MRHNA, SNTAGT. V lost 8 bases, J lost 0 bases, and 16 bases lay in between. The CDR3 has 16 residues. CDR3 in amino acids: CASRTHPGATNEKLFF. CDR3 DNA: TGTGCCAGCCGCACCCACCCGGGTGCAACTAATGAAAAACTGTTTTTT.

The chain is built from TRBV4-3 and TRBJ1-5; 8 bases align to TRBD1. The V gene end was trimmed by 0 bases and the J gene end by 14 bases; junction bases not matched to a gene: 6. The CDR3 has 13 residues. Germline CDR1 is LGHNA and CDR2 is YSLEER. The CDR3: CASSQDLGGQEHF. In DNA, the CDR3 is TGCGCCAGCAGCCAAGATCTCGGGGGACAGGAGCATTTT.

The CDR3 bases are TGTGCCAGCAGCTTAATCGACGAGCAGTACTTC. It specifies CASSLIDEQYF. The chain uses TRBV7-9 and TRBJ2-7; D call uncertain. Trimming took off 2 bases at V and 5 bases at J, with 4 bases between the two ends. The CDR3 loop spans 11 amino acids. Germline assignment: CDR1 SEHNR and CDR2 FQNEAQ (reference sequence).

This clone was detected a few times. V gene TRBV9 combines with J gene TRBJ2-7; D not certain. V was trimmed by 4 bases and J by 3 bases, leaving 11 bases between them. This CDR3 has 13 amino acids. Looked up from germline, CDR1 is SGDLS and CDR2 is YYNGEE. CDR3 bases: TGTGCCAGCAGCCCCCAACAAAACTACGAGCAGTACTTC. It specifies CASSPQQNYEQYF. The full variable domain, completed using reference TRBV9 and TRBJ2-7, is DSGVTQTPKHLITATGQRVTLRCSPRSGDLSVYWYQQSLDQGLQFLIQYYNGEERAKGNILERFSAQQFPDLHSELNLSSLELGDSALYFCASSPQQNYEQYFGPGTRLTVT.

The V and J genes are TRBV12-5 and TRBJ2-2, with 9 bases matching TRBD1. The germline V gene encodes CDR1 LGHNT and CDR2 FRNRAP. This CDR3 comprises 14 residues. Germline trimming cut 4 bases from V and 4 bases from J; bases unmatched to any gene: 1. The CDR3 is CASGWGQGTGELFF. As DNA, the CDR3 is TGTGCTAGTGGTTGGGGACAGGGCACCGGGGAGCTGTTTTTT.

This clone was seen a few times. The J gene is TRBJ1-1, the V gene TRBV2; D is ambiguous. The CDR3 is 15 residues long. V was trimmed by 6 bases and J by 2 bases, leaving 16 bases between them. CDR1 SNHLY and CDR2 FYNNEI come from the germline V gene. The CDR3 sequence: CASRLDTAANTEAFF. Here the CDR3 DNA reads TGTGCCAGCAGGCTCGATACAGCTGCCAACACTGAAGCTTTCTTT.

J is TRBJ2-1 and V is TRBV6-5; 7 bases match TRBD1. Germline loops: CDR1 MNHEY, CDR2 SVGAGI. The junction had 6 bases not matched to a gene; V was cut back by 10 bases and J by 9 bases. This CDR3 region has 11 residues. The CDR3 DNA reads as TGTGCCACTTCGACAGGGAGTGAGCAGTTCTTC. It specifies CATSTGSEQFF.

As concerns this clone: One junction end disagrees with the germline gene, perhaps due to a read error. CDR3 in amino acids: CSSSLADSRTSPLHF. DNA for the CDR3: TGTTCCAGCAGCTTAGCGGACAGCCGAACCTCACCCCTCCACTTT. The chain uses TRBV7-9 and TRBJ1-6, with D possibly matching TRBD1 (6 bases). Germline CDR1 is SEHNR and CDR2 is FQNEAQ (reference sequence). The CDR3 has 15 residues.

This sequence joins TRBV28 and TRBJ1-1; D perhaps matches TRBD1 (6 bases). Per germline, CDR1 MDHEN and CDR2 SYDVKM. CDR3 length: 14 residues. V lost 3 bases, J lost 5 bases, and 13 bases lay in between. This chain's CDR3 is CASSLHRERTEAFF. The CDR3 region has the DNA TGTGCCAGCAGTTTGCACAGGGAGAGGACTGAAGCTTTCTTT.

This chain's CDR3 is CASSRGLPDEETQYF. The CDR3 bases are TGTGCCAGCAGTAGGGGACTACCTGACGAAGAGACCCAGTACTTC. The V and J genes are TRBV27 and TRBJ2-5; TRBD2 matches at 7 bases. The CDR3 is made up of 15 amino acids. Trimming cost V 5 bases and J 3 bases; bases outside gene matches: 9. Germline V gene sequence: CDR1 MNHEY, CDR2 SMNVEV (reference sequence).